This TCR beta chain appears in the sequencing data of a study of response to subunit inactivated influenza vaccine. TCRdb processed the RT-PCR reads anew with MiXCR; each CDR3 protein has one entry. The sample comprises around 470,000 distinct CDR3 sequences, approximately 7.3% of which are singletons, and 13% rests with the top ten. The V gene's germline CDR1 is DFQATT and CDR2 SNEGSKA (reference sequence). This CDR3 is built from 16 residues. V lost 6 bases, J lost 0 bases, and 8 bases stayed unmatched. This chain joins TRBV20-1 and TRBJ2-7; 13 nucleotides match TRBD2. The material was PBMCs from blood, obtained around 25 months after vaccination. The TCR sequence derives from a man aged 50 to 69 who received an inactivated influenza vaccine. The CDR3 DNA sequence: TGCAGTGCCAGCGGACTAGCGGGAGCCAGCTCCTACGAGCAGTACTTC. Encoded protein: CSASGLAGASSYEQYF.